This passage covers 30 T cell receptor beta chains from one sample sequenced in a study of OX40 agonist ivuxolimab in advanced cancers. Sequencing was performed with immunoSEQ multiplex PCR; in TCRdb, only in-frame clones are kept and a portion is missing. This table has more than 45,000 clones, 85% appearing once. The sequencing here drew on CD4+ or CD8+ T cells sorted from blood, taken in a trial of the OX40 agonist ivuxolimab. These receptors were taken from an adult with an advanced solid tumor such as melanoma, head and neck, liver or kidney cancer.

The chain links TRBV7-2 to TRBJ1-3; D is unresolved. The CDR3 has 16 amino acids. CDR1 and CDR2 (germline): SGHTA, FQGNSA. Trimming removed 1 base at V and 4 bases at J, with 14 bases between. CDR3 nucleotides: TGTGCCAGCAGCTTAGGAGCCCCAGCGGCCGGAAACACCATATATTTT. Amino acid sequence: CASSLGAPAAGNTIYF.

This chain uses TRBV7-3 with TRBJ2-3; a weak D match, TRBD1 (6 bases). Trimming left V 4 bases short and J 1 base short, with 12 bases between. The CDR3 totals 15 residues. Germline CDR1 SGHTA, CDR2 FQGTGA. The CDR3 DNA sequence: TGTGCCAGCAGCTCCTGGACAGACGGCACAGATACGCAGTATTTT. This encodes CASSSWTDGTDTQYF.

This rearrangement joins TRBV5-6 to TRBJ1-4, with 10 bases lining up with TRBD1. V gave up 3 bases and J gave up 6 bases; unmatched junction bases: 2. The CDR3 sequence is 14 residues long. Germline assignment: CDR1 SGHDT and CDR2 YYEEEE. CDR3 amino acids: CASSWGTGDEKLFF. The CDR3 nucleotides are TGTGCCAGCAGCTGGGGGACAGGGGATGAAAAACTGTTTTTT.

J is TRBJ1-2 and V is TRBV19; D ambiguous. V lost 10 bases to trimming and J lost 4 bases, with 7 bases between them. The CDR3 loop spans 10 amino acids. Per germline, CDR1 LNHDA and CDR2 SQIVND (reference sequence). The CDR3 sequence is CATRAYGYTF. The CDR3 nucleotides are TGTGCCACTAGGGCCTATGGCTACACCTTC.

The V call is TRBV20-1, the J call TRBJ2-3; D is ambiguous. The CDR3 spans 11 residues. Germline V gene sequence: CDR1 DFQATT, CDR2 SNEGSKA (reference sequence). V dropped 2 bases and J dropped 6 bases, with 6 bases sitting between them. DNA for the CDR3: TGCAGTGCTAGATGGGCCGATACGCAGTATTTT. This codes for CSARWADTQYF.

This chain connects TRBV12-5 to TRBJ2-5; D ambiguous. Germline V gives CDR1 LGHNT, CDR2 FRNRAP. The V and J ends lost 1 base and 8 bases respectively, with 11 bases between them. This CDR3 spans 13 amino acids. CDR3 sequence: CASGLGVQRTQYF. The CDR3 DNA sequence: TGTGCTAGTGGTTTGGGGGTACAGAGAACCCAGTACTTC.

The chain joins TRBV5-1 to TRBJ2-7, with D tentatively TRBD2 (5 bases). The ends were cut back, 0 bases at V and 11 bases at J, with 15 bases in the middle. CDR3 size: 13 residues. Germline CDR1 is SGHRS and CDR2 is YFSETQ. The CDR3 DNA reads as TGCGCCAGCAGCTTGGCACTTTCGACGGGGAAGTACTTC. Protein product: CASSLALSTGKYF.

This clone has just one count. CDR3 sequence reads: CASSLVGRSEQYF. DNA for the CDR3: TGTGCCAGCAGCTTAGTGGGTCGAAGCGAGCAGTACTTC. V and J are TRBV7-9 and TRBJ2-5; no clear D gene. Gene TRBJ2-7 matches the end of the DNA better, so the J call may be wrong. Germline V CDR1 and CDR2: SEHNR, FQNEAQ (reference sequence). The CDR3 consists of 13 residues.

In this sample, this clone turned up a few times. V gene TRBV28 combines with J gene TRBJ2-3, with D possibly called TRBD1 or TRBD2 (5 bases each). CDR1 MDHEN and CDR2 SYDVKM come from the germline V gene. CDR3 length equals 14 residues. With 2 bases removed from V and 2 bases from J, the gap between germline ends came to 8 bases. The CDR3: CASSLGGYTDTQYF. DNA for the CDR3: TGTGCCAGCAGTTTAGGGGGTTACACAGATACGCAGTATTTT.

As DNA, the CDR3 is TGTGCCTACGGGGTTTCGGGAGATACGCAGTATTTT. Amino acid sequence: CAYGVSGDTQYF. The chain joins TRBV7-9 to TRBJ2-3; possible D gene TRBD2, 5 bases. Trimming took 11 bases from V and 5 from J, leaving 14 bases between them. The CDR3 consists of 12 residues. Germline V CDR1 and CDR2: SEHNR, FQNEAQ (reference sequence).

This clone has a single count. This chain uses TRBV6-5 with TRBJ1-1, with D perhaps TRBD1 (6 bases). This CDR3 region has 15 residues. Germline loops: CDR1 MNHEY, CDR2 SVGAGI. Trimming shortened V by 7 bases and J by 0 bases, and 15 bases separated the two germline ends. CDR3 region: CASTKQGHLNTEAFF. In nucleotides, the CDR3 is TGTGCCAGCACCAAGCAGGGACACTTGAACACTGAAGCTTTCTTT.

This clone was seen a handful of times. The rearrangement links TRBV19 to TRBJ2-5; the match to TRBD1 covers 9 bases. CDR1 is LNHDA and CDR2 is SQIVND in the germline V gene (reference sequence). CDR3 size: 14 residues. J lost 7 bases, V lost 6 bases, and 9 bases had no gene match. CDR3 coding DNA: TGTGCCAGTAGCCTTGACCGACAGGGGGGGACCCAGTACTTC. This sequence encodes CASSLDRQGGTQYF.

The chain is built from TRBV7-2 and TRBJ2-3; D gene uncertain. CDR3 length: 13 amino acids. The V end lost 2 bases, the J end lost 7 bases, and 10 bases lay between the germline ends. Germline loops: CDR1 SGHTA, CDR2 FQGNSA. CDR3 region: CASSLIPPNTQYF. The CDR3 DNA follows: TGTGCCAGCAGCTTAATTCCACCAAATACGCAGTATTTT.

The V call is TRBV15, the J call TRBJ2-1, with 8 bases matching TRBD2. CDR1 is LNHNV, CDR2 YYDKDF, per germline (reference sequence). This CDR3 has 15 amino acids. V was clipped by 4 bases and J by 8 bases; unmatched bases: 10. The DNA for the CDR3 is TGTGCCACCAGCAAGGGGACCAGCGGGAGCCATGAGCAGTTCTTC. Translation: CATSKGTSGSHEQFF. The full variable domain, its missing parts supplied by reference TRBV15 and TRBJ2-1, is DAMVIQNPRYQVTQFGKPVTLSCSQTLNHNVMYWYQQKSSQAPKLLFHYYDKDFNNEADTPDNFQSRRPNTSFCFLDIRSPGLGDTAMYLCATSKGTSGSHEQFFGPGTRLTVL.

This sequence joins TRBV6-6 and TRBJ1-2, with D maybe TRBD1 (6 bases). The CDR3 covers 14 residues. Trimming removed 8 bases at V and 7 bases at J, with 20 bases between. Germline V gene data show CDR1 as MNHNY and CDR2 as SVGAGI (reference sequence). CDR3 sequence: CASGLLGQAGGYTF. In DNA, the CDR3 is TGTGCCAGCGGGCTACTGGGACAAGCCGGTGGCTACACCTTC.

This clone has more than one count but fewer than ten. The chain links TRBV6-1 to TRBJ1-1; weak D call: TRBD1 (5 bases). CDR1 and CDR2 (germline): MNHNS, SASEGT. Trimming removed 8 bases from V and 4 bases from J, with 14 bases in between. CDR3 size: 13 residues. The CDR3 loop reads CASDSGGSTEAFF. CDR3 in DNA: TGTGCCAGCGATTCCGGGGGGAGCACTGAAGCTTTCTTT.

The chain combines TRBV19 with TRBJ2-2; 12 nucleotides line up with TRBD2. The CDR3 has 15 amino acids. The germline V gene encodes CDR1 LNHDA and CDR2 SQIVND (reference sequence). The V segment lost 6 bases and the J segment 6 bases; nucleotides outside the gene matches: 5. CDR3 region: CASSPSGRAAGELFF. The CDR3 coding sequence is TGTGCCAGTAGCCCTAGCGGGAGGGCCGCCGGGGAGCTGTTTTTT.

The rearrangement links TRBV9 to TRBJ2-5; 9 bases line up with TRBD2. The DNA end favors TRBJ2-7, so the J call may be wrong. This CDR3 comprises 15 residues. The germline CDR1 and CDR2 sequences are SGDLS and YYNGEE. CDR3 sequence (DNA): TGTGCCAGCAGCGTTGGACTAGCGAGCCACTACGAGCAGTACTTC. Translating it yields CASSVGLASHYEQYF.

This clone occurred a few times. J is TRBJ2-3 and V is TRBV27; no reliable D call. V lost 6 bases, J lost 2 bases, and 12 bases lay in between. There are 14 residues in the CDR3. The V gene's germline CDR1 is MNHEY and CDR2 SMNVEV (reference sequence). The CDR3 DNA sequence: TGTGCCAGCAGCCCTGATGTGTCCACAGATACGCAGTATTTT. This gives the protein CASSPDVSTDTQYF.

The chain recombines TRBV2 with TRBJ2-7; TRBD2 matches 12 bases. Germline V gene sequence: CDR1 SNHLY, CDR2 FYNNEI. V trimming: 7 bases; J trimming: 0 bases; junction bases outside the gene matches: 19. This CDR3 contains 20 residues. The CDR3 is CASNRPKGLAGGKYSYEQYF. The DNA of the CDR3 is TGTGCCAGCAACAGGCCTAAGGGGCTAGCGGGAGGGAAATACTCCTACGAGCAGTACTTC. Drawing the rest from reference TRBV2 and TRBJ2-7, the complete variable domain is EPEVTQTPSHQVTQMGQEVILRCVPISNHLYFYWYRQILGQKVEFLVSFYNNEISEKSEIFDDQFSVERPDGSNFTLKIRSTKLEDSAMYFCASNRPKGLAGGKYSYEQYFGPGTRLTVT.

This chain uses TRBV19 with TRBJ2-6; no definite D call. Trimming pared 7 bases from V and 0 bases from J, leaving 10 bases between. The CDR3 is 15 residues long. The germline V gene has CDR1 LNHDA and CDR2 SQIVND (reference sequence). The CDR3 DNA sequence: TGTGCCAGTAAACTCCAGAGCTCTGGGGCCAACGTCCTGACTTTC. The encoded protein is CASKLQSSGANVLTF.

The sample holds one count of this clone. The gene calls are TRBV28 and TRBJ2-7; the D call may be TRBD1 or TRBD2 (6 bases each). The CDR3 has 14 amino acids. V lost 5 bases and J 6 bases, leaving 17 bases between the germline ends. Germline V gene sequence: CDR1 MDHEN, CDR2 SYDVKM. In DNA form, the CDR3 reads TGTGCCAGCAGTCCCCCTAGGGGGGTGGGCGAGCAGTACTTC. It encodes CASSPPRGVGEQYF.

This sequence joins TRBV5-1 and TRBJ2-2; TRBD2 matches 8 bases. The CDR3 is 15 residues long. Germline-derived CDR1 and CDR2 are SGHRS and YFSETQ. The junction had 7 bases not matched to a gene; V was cut back by 4 bases and J by 5 bases. The CDR3 coding sequence is TGCGCCAGCAGCGAATTAGCGGGACCGACCGGGGAGCTGTTTTTT. It is translated as CASSELAGPTGELFF.

This clone was detected only a few times. The V call is TRBV7-3, the J call TRBJ2-7, with a tentative D call TRBD1 (6 bases). CDR1 SGHTA and CDR2 FQGTGA come from the germline V gene. V was cut by 3 bases and J by 2 bases, with 8 bases left in between. The CDR3 contains 13 residues. The DNA of the CDR3 is TGTGCCAGCAGCTTGGACAGAGCCTACGAGCAGTACTTC. Translated, it gives CASSLDRAYEQYF.

The chain joins TRBV14 to TRBJ2-1; D remains ambiguous. The CDR3 contains 11 residues. The V gene's germline CDR1 is SGHDN and CDR2 FVKESK. V dropped 0 bases and J dropped 9 bases, with 3 bases sitting between them. As DNA, the CDR3 is TGTGCCAGCAGCCAAGAAAGTGAGCAGTTCTTC. It yields the protein CASSQESEQFF.

The chain has TRBV9 and TRBJ2-1, with 7 bases that match TRBD2. Losses at the gene ends were 0 bases for V and 4 bases for J; bases not matched to a gene: 7. The germline gives CDR1 SGDLS, CDR2 YYNGEE. There are 16 residues in the CDR3. CDR3 DNA sequence: TGTGCCAGCAGCGTAGGTGACGGGAGGCGGTACAATGAGCAGTTCTTC. Encoded protein: CASSVGDGRRYNEQFF.

The V gene is TRBV11-2, the J gene TRBJ2-7; D is unresolved. CDR1 SGHAT and CDR2 FQNNGV come from the germline V gene. V was pared by 3 bases and J by 3 bases, with 18 bases between. This CDR3 has 16 residues. In nucleotides, the CDR3 is TGTGCCAGCAGCTTCCATGTGGGCGCATTAGACTACGAGCAGTACTTC. Translated: CASSFHVGALDYEQYF.

CDR3 sequence: CASRAGTRFSYEQYF. CDR3 in DNA: TGTGCCAGCAGGGCCGGGACACGATTCTCCTACGAGCAGTACTTC. The gene calls are TRBV6-6 and TRBJ2-7; weak D call: TRBD1 (6 bases). Trimming took 6 bases from V and 0 from J, leaving 15 bases between them. There are 15 residues in the CDR3. Germline-derived CDR1 and CDR2 are MNHNY and SVGAGI (reference sequence).

The rearrangement uses TRBV28 and TRBJ2-3, with D perhaps TRBD2 (6 bases). Trimming shortened V by 4 bases and J by 3 bases, and 11 bases separated the two germline ends. Germline-derived CDR1 and CDR2 are MDHEN and SYDVKM. CDR3 length equals 14 residues. The CDR3 spells CASSSPGLTDTQYF. The CDR3 bases are TGTGCCAGCAGTTCGCCGGGACTTACAGATACGCAGTATTTT.

In its sample, this clone was seen a few times. Other DNA variants within this sample encode the same CDR3. The gene calls are TRBV7-9 and TRBJ2-7; tentatively, D is TRBD1 or TRBD2 (5 bases each). Germline V CDR1 and CDR2: SEHNR, FQNEAQ (reference sequence). The V and J ends lost 5 bases and 2 bases respectively, with 10 bases between them. The CDR3 extends over 13 amino acids. The CDR3 coding sequence is TGTGCCAGCAGCCCCAAGGGACCCTACGAGCAGTACTTC. It codes for CASSPKGPYEQYF.